This TCR beta chain was identified during a study of blood T cell repertoires in COVID-19. Source study methods: Researchers report that nucleated cell counts were estimated from reference gene primer amplification. The table came from immunoSEQ multiplex PCR; TCRdb's copy has only in-frame clones and leaves some out. That table gives V, J and clone size, and the DNA gave D and trimming. Among some 71,000 clones, approximately 84% were seen once, and the ten largest hold roughly 13%. Germline CDR1 and CDR2: SGHAT and FQNNGV. The CDR3 sequence is 15 residues long. After removal of 4 bases from V and 8 bases from J, the junction contained 11 bases not matched to a gene. One Seattle source followed patients from active infection through their disease course.

Sequencing was carried out using peripheral blood. The J gene is TRBJ2-7, the V gene TRBV11-2; 10 bases align to TRBD1. The TCR sequence derives from a man aged 45-65 years with COVID-19, enrolled during active disease. The CDR3 reads CASSSRDRGLKKQYF. The CDR3 bases are TGTGCCAGCAGCTCCCGGGACAGGGGCCTCAAAAAGCAGTACTTC. The entire variable domain, with the rest obtained from reference TRBV11-2 and TRBJ2-7, is as follows: EAGVAQSPRYKIIEKRQSVAFWCNPISGHATLYWYQQILGQGPKLLIQFQNNGVVDDSQLPKDRFSAERLKGVDSTLKIQPAKLEDSAVYLCASSSRDRGLKKQYFGPGTRLTVT.